A selection of T cell receptor beta chains follows, all from one sample in a study of cytomegalovirus exposure and HLA in healthy donors. The table came from immunoSEQ multiplex PCR; TCRdb's copy has only in-frame clones and leaves some out. The repertoire holds 150,000 or so clones, with 80% as singletons. The sequenced sample was PBMCs. These receptor sequences come from a young man in good health and CMV-seronegative. Each CDR3 is given without its conserved first and last residue. Fields, in order: V gene, J gene, CDR3 protein.

>TRBV21-1|TRBJ2-7
ASSKDGRAGPDYEQY
>TRBV30|NA
AWSVGRDYEQY
>TRBV6-6|TRBJ2-7
ASSYSDRGAYEQY
>TRBV7-2|TRBJ2-5
ASSHGTSGEWTQY
>TRBV10-1|TRBJ2-3
ASSESRAGGSDTQY
>TRBV19|TRBJ2-5
ASSRSGVRETQY
>TRBV19|TRBJ1-1
ASRDYLLEAF
>TRBV7-2|TRBJ2-2
ASSISGRAGGELF
>TRBV19|TRBJ2-7
ASSPQGKVYEQY
>TRBV10-1|TRBJ2-7
ASSEGDREQY
>TRBV11-2|TRBJ2-7
ASSLTGGPYEQY
>TRBV6-1|TRBJ1-4
ASSAGTGYNEKLF
>TRBV9|TRBJ2-7
ASSVDGASSYEQY
>TRBV7-2|TRBJ1-2
VSSSLVDRVNFGYT
>TRBV28|TRBJ1-5
ASSTPTGNLQPQH
>TRBV11-2|TRBJ1-4
ASSLGQGRVYGEKLF
>TRBV7-9|TRBJ2-7
ASSSPGLAGIDEQY
>TRBV7-9|TRBJ2-3
ASSNSGLDTQY
>TRBV4-3|TRBJ1-5
ASSQRQGPDQPQH
>TRBV7-2|TRBJ2-5
ASSSVPETQY
>TRBV28|TRBJ1-2
ATIQQMNYGYT
>TRBV10-3|TRBJ1-2
AITEDRGNYGYT
>TRBV30|TRBJ2-1
AWSVFGRGGNEQF
>TRBV5-1|TRBJ2-5
ASSLGQQETQY
>TRBV30|TRBJ2-7
AWSVRYGSVRYEQY
>TRBV2|TRBJ2-2
ASSAGTGDAGELF
>TRBV4-1|TRBJ2-5
ASSQTWPGERETQY
>TRBV29-1|TRBJ1-4
SVEWGVRLF
>TRBV6-1|TRBJ1-5
ASSERDSPNQPQH
>TRBV2|TRBJ1-2
ASSERQGTLTGGYT
>TRBV7-8|NA
ASSIQQGYEQY
>TRBV2|TRBJ2-3
ASNGAVHTDTQY
>TRBV7-9|TRBJ1-2
ASSALSGFSGYT
>TRBV4-1|TRBJ2-4
ASSQDLRQIKNIQY
>TRBV27|TRBJ2-5
ASSPPQTGGPGATQY
>TRBV14|TRBJ1-2
ASSPPPAGGAYYGYT
>TRBV5-1|TRBJ1-6
ASSLGNGPGSPLH
>TRBV6-5|TRBJ2-5
ASRPAGYQETQY
>TRBV18|TRBJ2-3
ASWPGLNTDTQY
>TRBV2|TRBJ2-3
ASSDRTATDTQY
>TRBV2|TRBJ1-6
ASSAGQSNSPLH
>TRBV18|TRBJ1-1
ASSPRFDTEAF
>TRBV5-1|TRBJ2-5
ASSQDQETQY
>TRBV6-5|TRBJ2-7
ASSRDKKFYEQY
>TRBV10-3|TRBJ2-1
AISGRADSPKNEQF
>TRBV30|NA
ACKDSYEQY
>TRBV30|TRBJ2-5
AWSGSVRHSNQETQY
>TRBV9|TRBJ2-5
ASSYTGFEPETQY
>TRBV5-6|TRBJ2-2
ARSYPRVPNTGELF
>TRBV27|TRBJ1-5
ASSSHRGLVRNQPQH
>TRBV5-4|TRBJ2-1
ASSPPQTYNEQF
>TRBV2|TRBJ2-7
ASTRAAEYEQY
>TRBV5-8|TRBJ2-3
ASSLEVGTGLSDTQY